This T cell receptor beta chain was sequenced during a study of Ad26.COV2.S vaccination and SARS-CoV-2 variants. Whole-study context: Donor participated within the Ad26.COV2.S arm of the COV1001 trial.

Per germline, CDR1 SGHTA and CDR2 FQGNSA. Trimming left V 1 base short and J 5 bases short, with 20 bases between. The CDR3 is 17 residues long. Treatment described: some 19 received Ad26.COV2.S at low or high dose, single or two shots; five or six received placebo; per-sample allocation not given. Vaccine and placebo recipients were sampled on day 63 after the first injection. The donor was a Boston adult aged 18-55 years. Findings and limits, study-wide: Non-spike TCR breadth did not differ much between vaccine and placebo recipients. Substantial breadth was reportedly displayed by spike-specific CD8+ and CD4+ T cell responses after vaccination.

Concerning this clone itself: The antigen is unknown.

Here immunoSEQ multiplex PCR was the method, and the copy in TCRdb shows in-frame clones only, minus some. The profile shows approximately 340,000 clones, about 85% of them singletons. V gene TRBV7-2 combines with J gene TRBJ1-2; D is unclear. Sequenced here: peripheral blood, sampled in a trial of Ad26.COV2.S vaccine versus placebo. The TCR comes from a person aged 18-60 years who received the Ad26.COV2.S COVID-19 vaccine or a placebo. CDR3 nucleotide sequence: TGTGCCAGCAGCTTAGACTCAGCGGAAGGGATGAAATATGGCTACACCTTC. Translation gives CASSLDSAEGMKYGYTF.